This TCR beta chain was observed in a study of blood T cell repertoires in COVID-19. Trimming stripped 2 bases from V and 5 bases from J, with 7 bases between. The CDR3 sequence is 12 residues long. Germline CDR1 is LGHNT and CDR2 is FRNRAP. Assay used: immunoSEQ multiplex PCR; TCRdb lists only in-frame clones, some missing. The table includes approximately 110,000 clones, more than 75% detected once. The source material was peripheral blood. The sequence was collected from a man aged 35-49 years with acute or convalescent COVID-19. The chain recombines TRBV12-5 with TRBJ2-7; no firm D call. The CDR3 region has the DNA TGTGCTAGTGGTTTGCCCCCGGACGAGCAGTACTTC. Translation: CASGLPPDEQYF.